These 18 T cell receptor beta chains originate from one sample sequenced in a study of chemoradiotherapy in HPV16-positive cancers. The repertoire was sequenced with immunoSEQ multiplex PCR; TCRdb's copy has only in-frame clones and lacks some. The sample has some 12,000 clones, around 84% seen once. Sequencing used blood, obtained from a patient who underwent chemoradiotherapy. Source of these receptors: a human donor with HPV-associated anogenital cancer.

The CDR3 is CASSEYGGGGAYSNQPQHF. The CDR3 bases are TGTGCCAGCAGTGAATACGGGGGGGGAGGGGCTTATAGCAATCAGCCCCAGCATTTT. The V call is TRBV6-1, the J call TRBJ1-5, with D tentatively TRBD1 (5 bases). This CDR3 has 19 residues. Germline CDR1 is MNHNS and CDR2 is SASEGT. The ends were cut back, 2 bases at V and 0 bases at J, with 20 bases in the middle.

The rearrangement links TRBV19 to TRBJ1-5, with a tentative D call TRBD1 (5 bases). Trimming stripped 7 bases from V and 1 base from J, with 11 bases between. The CDR3 spans 14 residues. Germline V gives CDR1 LNHDA, CDR2 SQIVND (reference sequence). This CDR3 reads CASNRGGSNQPQHF. DNA for the CDR3: TGTGCCAGTAATAGGGGTGGAAGCAATCAGCCCCAGCATTTT.

The rearrangement uses TRBV9 and TRBJ1-6; D is undetermined. V lost 0 bases and J 0 bases, leaving 7 bases between the germline ends. The CDR3 extends over 16 amino acids. The germline gives CDR1 SGDLS, CDR2 YYNGEE. The DNA of the CDR3 is TGTGCCAGCAGCGTAGGGCGGGGCTCCTATAATTCACCCCTCCACTTT. Its translation: CASSVGRGSYNSPLHF.

This clone was seen a few times. The chain uses TRBV27 and TRBJ1-5; TRBD1 might be the D (6 bases). The V gene lost 4 bases and the J gene lost 3 bases, with 16 bases spanning the gap. Germline V gene data show CDR1 as MNHEY and CDR2 as SMNVEV (reference sequence). The CDR3 covers 16 residues. The CDR3 DNA is TGTGCCAGCAGTTCTGAAAAGGGGGTACTCAATCAGCCCCAGCATTTT. Translation: CASSSEKGVLNQPQHF.

The chain recombines TRBV4-1 with TRBJ1-4; no definite D call. With 1 base removed from V and 8 bases from J, the gap between germline ends came to 17 bases. This CDR3 is 16 amino acids long. Germline-derived CDR1 and CDR2 are MGHRA and YSYEKL. The CDR3 is CASSQVISAFGEKLFF. DNA of the CDR3: TGCGCCAGCAGCCAAGTGATCTCTGCCTTTGGAGAAAAACTGTTTTTT.

The genes are TRBV30 and TRBJ1-2; D call uncertain. This CDR3 has 16 amino acids. Germline V gene sequence: CDR1 GTSNPN, CDR2 SVGIG (reference sequence). The V and J ends lost 1 base and 0 bases respectively, with 15 bases between them. In DNA form, the CDR3 reads TGTGCCTGGAGTGACCCCATTTATGGGGCTAACTATGGCTACACCTTC. Its translation is CAWSDPIYGANYGYTF.

The rearrangement links TRBV23-1 to TRBJ2-1; TRBD1 or TRBD2 may be the D gene (5 bases each). TRBV23-1 is marked as an open reading frame, function uncertain. The length of the CDR3 is 16 residues. V was shortened by 0 bases and J by 0 bases, with 9 bases between the two germline ends. In nucleotides, the CDR3 is TGCGCCAGCAGTCAATCGTGGGGGAGCTCCTACAATGAGCAGTTCTTC. Translating gives CASSQSWGSSYNEQFF.

CDR3 sequence (DNA): TGTGCCAGCAGGGAAGGGGGGGTCAACAATGAGCAGTTCTTC. Translating gives CASREGGVNNEQFF. The gene calls are TRBV6-5 and TRBJ2-1; tentative D call: TRBD2 (7 bases). The CDR3 extends over 14 amino acids. Trimming left V 6 bases short and J 5 bases short, with 14 bases between. From germline, CDR1 is MNHEY and CDR2 SVGAGI.

The CDR3 nucleotides read TGTGCCAGTAGTGGGACAGGGGGCATCCAAGAGACCCAGTACTTC. Translated: CASSGTGGIQETQYF. The chain recombines TRBV19 with TRBJ2-5; 12 bases align to TRBD1. Germline CDR1 reads LNHDA; CDR2 reads SQIVND (reference sequence). Germline trimming cut 5 bases from V and 1 base from J; bases unmatched to any gene: 2. The CDR3 runs 15 residues. Variable domain in full (rest from reference TRBV19 and TRBJ2-5): DGGITQSPKYLFRKEGQNVTLSCEQNLNHDAMYWYRQDPGQGLRLIYYSQIVNDFQKGDIAEGYSVSREKKESFPLTVTSAQKNPTAFYLCASSGTGGIQETQYFGPGTRLLVL.

This clone appeared once. This chain uses TRBV11-2 with TRBJ2-3; no firm D call. Germline CDR1 SGHAT, CDR2 FQNNGV. V was cut by 5 bases and J by 3 bases, with 6 bases left in between. The CDR3 covers 12 residues. The CDR3 reads CASSRWTDTQYF. CDR3 nucleotide sequence: TGTGCCAGCAGCCGCTGGACAGATACGCAGTATTTT.

The rearrangement joins TRBV2 to TRBJ2-2; D gene unclear. V lost 1 base and J 7 bases, leaving 7 bases between the germline ends. The CDR3 totals 13 residues. Germline-derived CDR1 and CDR2 are SNHLY and FYNNEI. CDR3: CASSEVRSGELFF. CDR3 DNA sequence: TGTGCCAGCAGTGAAGTTCGCAGCGGGGAGCTGTTTTTT.

This clone was seen once. The CDR3 loop is CASAGGSSYNEQFF. DNA for the CDR3: TGTGCCAGCGCGGGTGGTAGCTCCTACAATGAGCAGTTCTTC. V and J are TRBV13 and TRBJ2-1; D is perhaps TRBD2 (5 bases). CDR1 and CDR2 (germline): PRHDT, FYEKMQ (reference sequence). V dropped 8 bases and J dropped 0 bases, with 11 bases sitting between them. This CDR3 has 14 residues.

This chain uses TRBV5-1 with TRBJ1-6; D is perhaps TRBD1 (6 bases). The germline V and J ends were trimmed by 1 base and 5 bases, with 19 bases remaining between them. Per germline, CDR1 SGHRS and CDR2 YFSETQ. The CDR3 consists of 18 residues. Written as DNA, the CDR3 is TGCGCCAGCAGCTTGAACGGAGGGGGAAAGTGGGATAATTCACCCCTCCACTTT. As protein: CASSLNGGGKWDNSPLHF.

The chain's CDR3 is CSVEDWEGVGTEAFF. The CDR3 nucleotides are TGCAGCGTTGAAGATTGGGAAGGGGTTGGGACTGAAGCTTTCTTT. The J gene is TRBJ1-1, the V gene TRBV29-1, with D perhaps matching TRBD1 (5 bases). The V end lost 0 bases, the J end lost 5 bases, and 16 bases lay between the germline ends. This CDR3 region has 15 residues. Germline V CDR1 and CDR2: SQVTM, ANQGSEA.

The chain combines TRBV9 with TRBJ2-1, with D hard to call. This CDR3 comprises 13 residues. Trimming cost V 0 bases and J 6 bases, with 7 bases left between them. Germline V CDR1 and CDR2: SGDLS, YYNGEE. The CDR3 reads CASSVAPTNEQFF. CDR3 DNA: TGTGCCAGCAGCGTAGCCCCGACCAATGAGCAGTTCTTC.

The chain employs TRBV4-1 and TRBJ1-1; maybe TRBD1 (6 bases). Between the trimmed V and J ends, which lost 3 bases and 0 bases, there was a span of 11 bases. The CDR3 totals 15 residues. Germline assignment: CDR1 MGHRA and CDR2 YSYEKL. The CDR3 DNA reads TGCGCCAGCAGCCAGATACAGGGAATGAACACTGAAGCTTTCTTT. It yields the protein CASSQIQGMNTEAFF.

This chain links TRBV2 with TRBJ2-1; tentatively, D is TRBD2 (5 bases). Germline V gene lookup returns CDR1 SNHLY and CDR2 FYNNEI. Trimming stripped 10 bases from V and 3 bases from J, with 10 bases between. The CDR3 totals 12 residues. The CDR3 loop is CATGRDYNEQFF. The DNA of the CDR3 is TGTGCCACCGGCCGGGACTACAATGAGCAGTTCTTC.

The J gene is TRBJ1-2, the V gene TRBV4-1; TRBD1 might be the D (6 bases). The CDR3 loop spans 17 amino acids. Trimming shortened V by 0 bases and J by 8 bases, and 22 bases separated the two germline ends. Germline CDR1 and CDR2: MGHRA and YSYEKL. The CDR3 is CASSQDEMGTGRGGYTF. The CDR3 DNA follows: TGCGCCAGCAGCCAAGATGAGATGGGAACAGGGAGAGGGGGCTACACCTTC.